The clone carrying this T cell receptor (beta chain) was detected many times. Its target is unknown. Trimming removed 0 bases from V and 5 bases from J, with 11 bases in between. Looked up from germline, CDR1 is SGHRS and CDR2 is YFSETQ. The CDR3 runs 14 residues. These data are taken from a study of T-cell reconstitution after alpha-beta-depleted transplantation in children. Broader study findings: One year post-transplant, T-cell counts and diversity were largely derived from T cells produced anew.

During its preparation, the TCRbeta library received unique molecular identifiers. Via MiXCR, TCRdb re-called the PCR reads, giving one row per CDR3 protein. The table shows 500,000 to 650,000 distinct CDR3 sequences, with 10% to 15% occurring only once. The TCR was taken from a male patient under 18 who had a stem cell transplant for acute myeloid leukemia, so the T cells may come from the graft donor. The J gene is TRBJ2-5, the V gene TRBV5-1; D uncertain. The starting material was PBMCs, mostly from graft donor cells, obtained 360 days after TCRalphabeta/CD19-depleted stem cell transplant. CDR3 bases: TGCGCCAGCAGCTTGGGACCACCCGAGGAGACCCAGTACTTC. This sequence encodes CASSLGPPEETQYF. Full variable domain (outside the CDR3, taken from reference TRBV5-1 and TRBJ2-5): KAGVTQTPRYLIKTRGQQVTLSCSPISGHRSVSWYQQTPGQGLQFLFEYFSETQRNKGNFPGRFSGRQFSNSRSEMNVSTLELGDSALYLCASSLGPPEETQYFGPGTRLLVL.